This T cell receptor beta chain was sequenced in a study of identifying expanded T cells in peripheral blood. Study findings and constraints: Roughly two-week clone count variance significantly increased as total template count grew.

Clones were read by immunoSEQ multiplex PCR, and TCRdb kept only the in-frame ones, dropping some. The data show about 85,000 clones, 89% seen once. Germline-derived CDR1 and CDR2 are SGHDT and YYEEEE. V lost 3 bases to trimming and J lost 4 bases; unmatched junction nucleotides: 6. This CDR3 region has 14 residues. As concerns this clone: Its antigen is currently unknown.

The TCR sequence derives from a person aged 18 to 75 in good health. What was sequenced was blood. This rearrangement joins TRBV5-6 to TRBJ2-7; 8 bases line up with TRBD1. The CDR3 sequence: CASSSAGGSYEQYF. As DNA, the CDR3 is TGTGCCAGCAGCTCGGCAGGGGGCTCTTACGAGCAGTACTTC.